This T cell receptor beta chain came from a study of T cells in Graves' hyperthyroidism and ophthalmopathy. Study-wide points: Peripheral blood also featured most of the thyroid clonotypes expanded above 0.001.

Researchers amplified the TCR beta CDR3 regions from RNA transcripts. HTBI primers drove first-round RT-PCR of the TCR CDR3. TCRdb independently ran MiXCR on the multiplex PCR reads; one entry per CDR3 protein. The sample lists some 700,000 distinct CDR3 sequences; around a sixth were seen once. This clonotype occurred many times. Its target is unknown. Germline V gene data show CDR1 as MNHEY and CDR2 as SMNVEV (reference sequence). V dropped 4 bases and J dropped 8; count of bases not matched to a gene: 10. CDR3 length equals 14 residues. Researchers barred patients who had uncontrolled infection, other autoimmune disease, pregnancy or lactation. On the basis of clinical symptoms, serum thyroxine and TRAb, thyroid ultrasound and orbital computed tomography, diagnoses were made.

This sequence was found in a man in his fifties with Graves' hyperthyroidism. The chain links TRBV27 to TRBJ1-2, with TRBD1 matching 7 bases. What was sequenced was blood. The CDR3 sequence is CASSSIHRGGGYTF. The CDR3 DNA reads TGTGCCAGCAGTTCTATACACAGGGGAGGAGGCTACACCTTC.